The sequence of this TCR beta chain was determined in a study of blood T cells in healthy people across ages. Details on this clonotype: Its cognate antigen is unknown.

Overall study results and limits: Getting older went along with TCR beta diversity per million T cells dropping roughly linearly.

Every participating donor contributed approximately 9.5 milliliters of peripheral blood through a draw. For the second PCR, which ran for roughly 6 to 11 cycles, a sample-barcoded 5' primer and a J-beta primer mix were used. TCRdb itself ran the 5' RACE reads through MiXCR, one entry per CDR3 protein. The repertoire holds hundreds of thousands of distinct CDR3 sequences, with approximately 53% as singletons. Trimming stripped 4 bases from V and 11 bases from J, with 17 bases between. There are 13 residues in the CDR3. The germline CDR1 and CDR2 sequences are SEHNR and FQNEAQ (reference sequence). The rearrangement uses TRBV7-9 and TRBJ2-5, with D hard to call. This TCR came from a man in his forties in good health. Sequencing used blood. The CDR3 nucleotides read TGTGCCAGCAGCTGTTGGCTAACGAGTGAGCAGTACTTC. Its protein product is CASSCWLTSEQYF.